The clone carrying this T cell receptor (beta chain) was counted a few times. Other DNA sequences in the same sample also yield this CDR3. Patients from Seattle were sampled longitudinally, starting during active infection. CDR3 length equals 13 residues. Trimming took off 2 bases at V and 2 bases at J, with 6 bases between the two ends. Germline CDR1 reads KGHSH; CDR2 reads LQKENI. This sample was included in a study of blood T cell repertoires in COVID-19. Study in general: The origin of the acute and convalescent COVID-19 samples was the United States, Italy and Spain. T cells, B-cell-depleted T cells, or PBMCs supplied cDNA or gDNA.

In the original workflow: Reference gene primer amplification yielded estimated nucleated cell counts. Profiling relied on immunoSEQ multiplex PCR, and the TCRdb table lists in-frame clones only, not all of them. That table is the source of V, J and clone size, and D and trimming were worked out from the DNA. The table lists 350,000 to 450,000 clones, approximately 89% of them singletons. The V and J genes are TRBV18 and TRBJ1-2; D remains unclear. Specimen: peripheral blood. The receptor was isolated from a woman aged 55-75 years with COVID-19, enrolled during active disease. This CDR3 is CASSPGGNYGYTF. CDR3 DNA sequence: TGTGCCAGCTCACCAGGAGGAAACTATGGCTACACCTTC.